These 15 T cell receptor beta chains came from one sample sequenced in a study of human T cells and chemical hapten exposure. TCRdb fed the RACE reads into MiXCR, producing one record per CDR3 protein. The data show about 70,000 distinct CDR3 sequences, around 7.9% seen once. Indicated time point: patch test 2, 6 weeks after DPC sensitization. Sample treatment: therapeutic diphenylcyclopropenone sensitization with weekly scalp DPC. The sequenced sample was whole blood, obtained in connection with sensitization to the hapten diphenylcyclopropenone (DPC). The receptors were sampled from a woman aged 45-65 years with alopecia areata. Some clones in this sample may be carry-over from other donors' samples.

V and J are TRBV7-2 and TRBJ2-3, with D possibly being TRBD2 (5 bases). CDR1 is SGHTA and CDR2 is FQGNSA in the germline V gene. This CDR3 is built from 14 residues. Trimming took off 8 bases at V and 6 bases at J, with 18 bases between the two ends. CDR3: CASGLAESGDTQYF. The CDR3 DNA is TGTGCCAGCGGACTTGCCGAGAGCGGCGATACGCAGTATTTT. The variable domain in full, with the rest retrieved from reference TRBV7-2 and TRBJ2-3, is GAGVSQSPSNKVTEKGKDVELRCDPISGHTALYWYRQSLGQGLEFLIYFQGNSAPDKSGLPSDRFSAERTGGSVSTLTIQRTQQEDSAVYLCASGLAESGDTQYFGPGTRLTVL.

Only a few counts were recorded for this clonotype. The V and J genes are TRBV9 and TRBJ2-1; a weak D match, TRBD2 (5 bases). The CDR3 has 14 residues. Germline V gene lookup returns CDR1 SGDLS and CDR2 YYNGEE. Deletions cut 4 bases from V and 6 bases from J, with 14 bases between. CDR3 sequence: CASSPRTRPNEQFF. DNA of the CDR3: TGTGCCAGCAGCCCGCGGACTCGTCCCAATGAGCAGTTCTTC.

This chain uses TRBV9 with TRBJ2-3, with unresolved D. The CDR3 consists of 18 residues. Trimming took 4 bases from V and 0 from J, leaving 21 bases between them. Germline V gives CDR1 SGDLS, CDR2 YYNGEE. The CDR3 DNA reads TGTGCCAGCAGCTCCCCCCGGTTTGGCGGCACTAGCACAGATACGCAGTATTTT. Translating gives CASSSPRFGGTSTDTQYF.

This clonotype showed up just a few times. This rearrangement joins TRBV12-3 or TRBV12-4 to TRBJ2-3; perhaps TRBD2 as D (6 bases). The CDR3 is 15 amino acids. The V and J ends lost 9 bases and 0 bases respectively, with 16 bases between them. The CDR3 nucleotides read TGTGCCAGTCCAAGGCCTGGGACTAGCACAGATACGCAGTATTTT. Its translation: CASPRPGTSTDTQYF.

This clonotype was observed many times. This sequence joins TRBV20-1 and TRBJ1-2, with a possible D match to TRBD1 (6 bases). Per the germline V gene, CDR1 is DFQATT and CDR2 is SNEGSKA (reference sequence). The V and J ends lost 5 bases and 2 bases respectively, with 15 bases between them. This CDR3 comprises 14 residues. CDR3 sequence reads: CSAYRTDSNYGYTF. The CDR3 DNA reads as TGCAGTGCTTACCGGACAGATTCAAACTATGGCTACACCTTC.

This clonotype was seen a few times. CDR3 nucleotides: TGTGCCAGCTCACTGGACCGGGACAGGCTACTCGGAAACACCATATATTTT. Translating it yields CASSLDRDRLLGNTIYF. The rearrangement links TRBV18 to TRBJ1-3, with 8 bases matching TRBD1. This CDR3 has 17 amino acids. CDR1 and CDR2 from the germline V gene are KGHSH and LQKENI. J was trimmed by 4 bases and V by 4 bases; bases with no gene match: 12. Using reference TRBV18 and TRBJ1-3 for the parts outside the CDR3, the full variable domain is NAGVMQNPRHLVRRRGQEARLRCSPMKGHSHVYWYRQLPEEGLKFMVYLQKENIIDESGMPKERFSAEFPKEGPSILRIQQVVRGDSAAYFCASSLDRDRLLGNTIYFGEGSWLTVV.

In this sample, this clonotype turned up many times. The chain combines TRBV27 with TRBJ1-5, with unresolved D. The CDR3 runs to 15 residues. CDR1 and CDR2 (germline): MNHEY, SMNVEV (reference sequence). V lost 4 bases and J lost 0, with 10 bases in between. DNA for the CDR3: TGTGCCAGCAGTTGGGAGGGCCTTAGCAATCAGCCCCAGCATTTT. Its protein is CASSWEGLSNQPQHF.

In this sample, this clonotype turned up many times. The rearrangement uses TRBV28 and TRBJ2-7; possibly TRBD1 for D (5 bases). V was shortened by 5 bases and J by 3 bases, with 11 bases between the two germline ends. From germline, CDR1 is MDHEN and CDR2 SYDVKM. The CDR3 covers 13 residues. The CDR3: CASSAGNIYEQYF. The CDR3 bases are TGTGCCAGCAGTGCAGGGAACATCTACGAGCAGTACTTC.

This clonotype was observed a few times. This chain uses TRBV2 with TRBJ2-3, with 8 bases lining up with TRBD2. CDR1 SNHLY and CDR2 FYNNEI come from the germline V gene. This CDR3 has 17 amino acids. J lost 5 bases, V lost 3 bases, and 13 bases had no gene match. CDR3 protein: CASSDPRKGLAGDTQYF. Here the CDR3 DNA reads TGTGCCAGCAGTGATCCCCGAAAGGGTCTAGCGGGAGATACGCAGTATTTT. The complete variable domain, with remaining parts taken from reference TRBV2 and TRBJ2-3, reads EPEVTQTPSHQVTQMGQEVILRCVPISNHLYFYWYRQILGQKVEFLVSFYNNEISEKSEIFDDQFSVERPDGSNFTLKIRSTKLEDSAMYFCASSDPRKGLAGDTQYFGPGTRLTVL.

There are a few counts of this clonotype. V usage is TRBV29-1 and J usage is TRBJ1-1, with TRBD1 matching over 8 bases. The CDR3 runs to 13 residues. After removal of 6 bases from V and 0 bases from J, the junction contained 3 bases not matched to a gene. Germline CDR1 is SQVTM and CDR2 is ANQGSEA. CDR3 coding DNA: TGCAGCGTACGGACAGGGATGAACACTGAAGCTTTCTTT. It is translated as CSVRTGMNTEAFF.

This clonotype was observed a few times. A read error may account for a junction end that differs from germline. The chain links TRBV29-1 to TRBJ1-5; D is undetermined. CDR3 size: 13 residues. CDR1 is SQVTM and CDR2 is ANQGSEA in the germline V gene. The CDR3 DNA is TGCAGCGTTCAAGAACATAGCAATCAGCCCCAGCATTTT. Translated, it gives CSVQEHSNQPQHF. Drawing the rest from reference TRBV29-1 and TRBJ1-5, the complete variable domain is SAVISQKPSRDICQRGTSLTIQCQVDSQVTMMFWYRQQPGQSLTLIATANQGSEATYESGFVIDKFPISRPNLTFSTLTVSNMSPEDSSIYLCSVQEHSNQPQHFGDGTRLSIL.

This clonotype has a count of ten or more. CDR3 in DNA: TGCAGCGTGGGACCGCTCGCTGGTGGCTACACCTTC. Translation: CSVGPLAGGYTF. The chain couples TRBV29-1 to TRBJ1-2; tentative D call: TRBD1 (5 bases). Trimming removed 6 bases from V and 7 bases from J, with 15 bases in between. Germline CDR1 is SQVTM and CDR2 is ANQGSEA. The CDR3 contains 12 residues.

About this clonotype itself: A read error may be the cause here, since a much bigger clone is one base away. This chain links TRBV28 with TRBJ1-1, with D perhaps matching TRBD1 (5 bases). The CDR3 sequence is 15 residues long. Between the trimmed V and J ends, which lost 5 bases and 0 bases, there was a span of 13 bases. Germline V gives CDR1 MDHEN, CDR2 SYDVKM. CDR3: CASSAKTAMNTEAFF. The CDR3 bases are TGTGCCAGCAGTGCCAAGACAGCGATGAACACTGAAGCTTTCTTT.

This clonotype was counted a few times. The V and J genes are TRBV6-6 and TRBJ1-4, with a possible D match to TRBD1 (6 bases). The CDR3 consists of 16 residues. Germline V CDR1 and CDR2: MNHNY, SVGAGI (reference sequence). V was trimmed by 2 bases and J by 7 bases, leaving 17 bases between them. The CDR3 here is CASSYGVTGPGEKLFF. As DNA, the CDR3 is TGTGCCAGCAGTTACGGGGTTACAGGGCCGGGTGAAAAACTGTTTTTT.

This clonotype was seen at least ten times. The rearrangement links TRBV6-1 to TRBJ1-5, with D unresolved. The CDR3 has 14 residues. The germline V and J ends were trimmed by 4 bases and 2 bases, with 9 bases remaining between them. CDR1 is MNHNS, CDR2 SASEGT, per germline. The CDR3 coding sequence is TGTGCCAGCAGTGTCGTCTCAGGCAATCAGCCCCAGCATTTT. This encodes CASSVVSGNQPQHF.